The rows below give T cell receptor beta chains drawn from one sample of a study of early T cells in non-severe SARS-CoV-2 infection. A single record per CDR3 protein comes from TCRdb applying MiXCR to the 5' RACE reads. The table includes 68,000 or so distinct CDR3 sequences, approximately 11% detected once. The specimen was whole blood. The source of these receptors is an adult who was a healthcare worker with PCR-confirmed SARS-CoV-2 infection or an uninfected control (not recorded which). Both conserved end residues are part of each CDR3. A D gene is named only where the DNA matches it firmly. Rows may omit the clone size; those that give it use once, few, many or a size class.

TRBJ2-1 TRBD2 TRBV12-3/TRBV12-4 many CASAAASGGYNEQFF TGTGCCAGCGCCGCCGCCAGCGGGGGCTACAATGAGCAGTTCTTC
TRBJ2-3 TRBD1 TRBV28 - CASSWDRSTDTQYF TGTGCCAGCAGCTGGGACAGAAGCACAGATACGCAGTATTTT
TRBJ2-3 - TRBV6-1 - CASRLELVGFEDTQYF TGTGCCAGCCGCCTCGAGCTCGTAGGATTCGAAGATACGCAGTATTTT
TRBJ2-3 - TRBV7-9 - CASSPRGSTDTQYF TGTGCCAGCAGCCCCCGTGGCAGCACAGATACGCAGTATTTT
TRBJ2-2 TRBD2 TRBV5-1 few CASRLAGAGELFF TGCGCCAGCAGACTAGCGGGAGCCGGGGAGCTGTTTTTT
TRBJ1-5 - TRBV20-1 many CSARVSNQPQHF TGCAGTGCTAGGGTGAGCAATCAGCCCCAGCATTTT
TRBJ1-1 - TRBV28 few CASSPPVGKAFF TGTGCCAGCAGTCCCCCGGTGGGGAAAGCTTTCTTT
TRBJ2-1 TRBD2 TRBV6-5 many CASSHSGGGEFF TGTGCCAGCAGTCATAGCGGTGGGGGGGAGTTCTTC
TRBJ2-4 - TRBV12-3/TRBV12-4 few CASSFHPFESMGGKRNIQYF TGTGCCAGCAGTTTCCACCCCTTCGAGTCGATGGGCGGGAAACGGAACATTCAGTACTTC
TRBJ2-1 - TRBV2 few CASSDPKSEQFF TGTGCCAGCAGCGACCCGAAGTCTGAGCAGTTCTTC
TRBJ2-3 TRBD2 TRBV28 few CASSLSGLAGGHTDTQYF TGTGCCAGCAGTCTTAGCGGACTAGCGGGGGGCCACACAGATACGCAGTATTTT
TRBJ2-6 - TRBV6-2/TRBV6-3 many CASSYRPGGSGANVLTF TGTGCCAGCAGTTACAGACCCGGCGGCTCTGGGGCCAACGTCCTGACTTTC